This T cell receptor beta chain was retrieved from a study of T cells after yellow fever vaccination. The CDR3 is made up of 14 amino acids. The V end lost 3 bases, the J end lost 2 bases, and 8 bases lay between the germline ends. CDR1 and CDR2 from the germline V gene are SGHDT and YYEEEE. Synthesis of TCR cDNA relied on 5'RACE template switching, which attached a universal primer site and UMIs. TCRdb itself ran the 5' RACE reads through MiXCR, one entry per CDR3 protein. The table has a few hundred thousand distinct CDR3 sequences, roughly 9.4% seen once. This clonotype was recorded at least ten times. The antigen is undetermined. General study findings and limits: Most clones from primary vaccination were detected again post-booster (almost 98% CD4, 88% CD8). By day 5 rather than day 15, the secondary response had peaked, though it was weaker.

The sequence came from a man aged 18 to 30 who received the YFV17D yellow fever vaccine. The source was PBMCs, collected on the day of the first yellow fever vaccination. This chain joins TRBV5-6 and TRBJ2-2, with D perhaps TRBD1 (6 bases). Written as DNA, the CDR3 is TGTGCCAGCAGCTGGGGACAAAACACCGGGGAGCTGTTTTTT. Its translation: CASSWGQNTGELFF. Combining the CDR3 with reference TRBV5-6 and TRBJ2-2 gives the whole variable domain DAGVTQSPTHLIKTRGQQVTLRCSPKSGHDTVSWYQQALGQGPQFIFQYYEEEERQRGNFPDRFSGHQFPNYSSELNVNALLLGDSALYLCASSWGQNTGELFFGEGSRLTVL.